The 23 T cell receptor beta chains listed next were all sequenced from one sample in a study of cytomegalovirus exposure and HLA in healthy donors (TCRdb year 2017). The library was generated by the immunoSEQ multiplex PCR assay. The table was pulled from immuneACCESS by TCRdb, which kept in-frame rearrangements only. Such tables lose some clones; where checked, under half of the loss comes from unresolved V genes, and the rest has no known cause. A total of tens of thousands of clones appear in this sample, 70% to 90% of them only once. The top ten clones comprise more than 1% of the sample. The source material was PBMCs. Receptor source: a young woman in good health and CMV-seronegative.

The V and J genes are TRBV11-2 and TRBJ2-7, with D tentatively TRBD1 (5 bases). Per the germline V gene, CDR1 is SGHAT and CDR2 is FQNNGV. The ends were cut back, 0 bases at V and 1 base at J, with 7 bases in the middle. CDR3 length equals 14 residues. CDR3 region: CASSLEGLSYEQYF. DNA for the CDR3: TGTGCCAGCAGCTTAGAGGGGCTGTCCTACGAGCAGTACTTC. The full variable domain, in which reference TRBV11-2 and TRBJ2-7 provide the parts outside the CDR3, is EAGVAQSPRYKIIEKRQSVAFWCNPISGHATLYWYQQILGQGPKLLIQFQNNGVVDDSQLPKDRFSAERLKGVDSTLKIQPAKLEDSAVYLCASSLEGLSYEQYFGPGTRLTVT.

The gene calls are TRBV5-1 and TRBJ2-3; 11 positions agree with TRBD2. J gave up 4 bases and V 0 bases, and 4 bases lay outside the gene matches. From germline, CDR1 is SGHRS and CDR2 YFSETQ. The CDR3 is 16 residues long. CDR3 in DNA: TGCGCCAGCAGCTTGGCGTCGACTAGCGGGGCAGATACGCAGTATTTT. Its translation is CASSLASTSGADTQYF.

DNA of the CDR3: TGTGCCAGCAGCTTAGCGGGGGGTTACTATAATTCACCCCTCCACTTT. Translating gives CASSLAGGYYNSPLHF. V usage is TRBV7-8 and J usage is TRBJ1-6, with D tentatively TRBD1 (5 bases). CDR1 and CDR2 from the germline V gene are SGHVS and FQNEAQ. CDR3 size: 16 residues. Trimming shortened V by 0 bases and J by 3 bases, and 9 bases separated the two germline ends.

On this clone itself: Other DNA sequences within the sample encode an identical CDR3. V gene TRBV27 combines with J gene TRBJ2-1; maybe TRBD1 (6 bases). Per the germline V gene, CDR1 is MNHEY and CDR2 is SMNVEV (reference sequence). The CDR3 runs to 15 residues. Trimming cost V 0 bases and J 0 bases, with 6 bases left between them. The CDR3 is CASSLSGGSYNEQFF. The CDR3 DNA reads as TGTGCCAGCAGTTTATCAGGGGGCTCCTACAATGAGCAGTTCTTC.

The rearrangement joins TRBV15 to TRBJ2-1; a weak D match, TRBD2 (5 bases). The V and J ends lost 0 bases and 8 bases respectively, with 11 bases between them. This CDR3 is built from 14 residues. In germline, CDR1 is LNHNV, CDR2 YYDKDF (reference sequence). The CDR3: CATSRDSTRHEQFF. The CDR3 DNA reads TGTGCCACCAGCAGAGACTCCACTAGGCATGAGCAGTTCTTC.

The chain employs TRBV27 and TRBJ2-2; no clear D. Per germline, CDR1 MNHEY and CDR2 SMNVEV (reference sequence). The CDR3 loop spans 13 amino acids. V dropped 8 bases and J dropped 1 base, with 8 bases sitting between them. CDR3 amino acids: CASQTVNTGELFF. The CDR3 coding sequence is TGTGCCAGCCAAACAGTGAACACCGGGGAGCTGTTTTTT.

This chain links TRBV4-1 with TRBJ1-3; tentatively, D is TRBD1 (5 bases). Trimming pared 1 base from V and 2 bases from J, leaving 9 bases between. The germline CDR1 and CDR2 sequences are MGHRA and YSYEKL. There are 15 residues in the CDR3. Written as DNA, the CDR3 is TGCGCCAGCAGCCAAGTGTCAGGGACTGGAAACACCATATATTTT. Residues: CASSQVSGTGNTIYF.

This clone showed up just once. The chain's CDR3 is CASSPAVGGGGNTIYF. The CDR3 DNA reads as TGTGCCAGCAGCCCCGCGGTGGGGGGGGGTGGAAACACCATATATTTT. V and J are TRBV9 and TRBJ1-3, with a weak D call TRBD1 (5 bases). Trimming removed 4 bases from V and 3 bases from J, with 17 bases in between. This CDR3 region has 16 residues. Germline CDR1 is SGDLS and CDR2 is YYNGEE.

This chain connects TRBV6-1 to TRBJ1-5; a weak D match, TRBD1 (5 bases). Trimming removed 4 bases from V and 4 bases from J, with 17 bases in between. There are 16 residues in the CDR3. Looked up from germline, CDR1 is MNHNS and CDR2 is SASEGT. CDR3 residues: CASSAPGGYSNQPQHF. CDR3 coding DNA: TGTGCCAGCAGTGCCCCGGGGGGATATTCAAATCAGCCCCAGCATTTT.

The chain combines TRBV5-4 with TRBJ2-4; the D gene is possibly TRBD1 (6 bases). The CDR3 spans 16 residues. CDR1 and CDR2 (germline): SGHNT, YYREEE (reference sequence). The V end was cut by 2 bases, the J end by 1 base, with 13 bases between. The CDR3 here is CASSLDPQGAKNIQYF. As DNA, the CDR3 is TGTGCCAGCAGCTTAGATCCGCAGGGGGCCAAAAACATTCAGTACTTC. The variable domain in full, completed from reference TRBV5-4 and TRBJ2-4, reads ETGVTQSPTHLIKTRGQQVTLRCSSQSGHNTVSWYQQALGQGPQFIFQYYREEENGRGNFPPRFSGLQFPNYSSELNVNALELDDSALYLCASSLDPQGAKNIQYFGAGTRLSVL.

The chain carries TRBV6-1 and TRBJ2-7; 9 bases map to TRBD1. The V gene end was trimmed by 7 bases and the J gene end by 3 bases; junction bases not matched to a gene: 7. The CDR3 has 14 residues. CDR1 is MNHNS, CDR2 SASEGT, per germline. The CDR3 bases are TGTGCCAGCACTCGTGGGACAGGGAGCTACGAGCAGTACTTC. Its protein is CASTRGTGSYEQYF.

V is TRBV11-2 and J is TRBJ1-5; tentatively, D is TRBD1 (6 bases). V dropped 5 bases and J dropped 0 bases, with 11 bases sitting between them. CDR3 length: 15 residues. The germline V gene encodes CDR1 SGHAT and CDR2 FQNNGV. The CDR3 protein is CASSRDTNSNQPQHF. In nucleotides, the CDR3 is TGTGCCAGCAGCCGGGACACTAATAGCAATCAGCCCCAGCATTTT.

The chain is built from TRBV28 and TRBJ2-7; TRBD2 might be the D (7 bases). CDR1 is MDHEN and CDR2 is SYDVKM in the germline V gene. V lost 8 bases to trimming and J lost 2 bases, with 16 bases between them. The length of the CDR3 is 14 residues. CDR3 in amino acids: CASLTEGGTYEQYF. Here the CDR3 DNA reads TGTGCCAGCCTTACTGAGGGGGGGACCTACGAGCAGTACTTC.

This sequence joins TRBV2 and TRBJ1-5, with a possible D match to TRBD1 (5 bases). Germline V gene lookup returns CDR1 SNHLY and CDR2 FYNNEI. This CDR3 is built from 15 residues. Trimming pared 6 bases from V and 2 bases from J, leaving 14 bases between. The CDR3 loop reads CASSATVGGNQPQHF. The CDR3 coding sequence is TGTGCCAGCAGCGCGACAGTGGGCGGCAATCAGCCCCAGCATTTT.

CDR3 loop: CASSLGQTSNTGELFF. For the CDR3, the DNA is TGTGCCAGTAGTCTTGGACAGACATCGAACACCGGGGAGCTGTTTTTT. The chain carries TRBV19 and TRBJ2-2; weak D call: TRBD1 (6 bases). Germline V lookup: CDR1 LNHDA, CDR2 SQIVND (reference sequence). Trimming removed 5 bases at V and 0 bases at J, with 13 bases between. The CDR3 has 16 amino acids.

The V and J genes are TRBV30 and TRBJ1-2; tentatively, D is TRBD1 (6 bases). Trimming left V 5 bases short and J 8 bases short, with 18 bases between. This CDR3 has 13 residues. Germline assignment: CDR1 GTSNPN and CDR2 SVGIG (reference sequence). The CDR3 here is CAWGIRGGGGYTF. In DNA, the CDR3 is TGTGCCTGGGGGATTCGGGGCGGGGGCGGCTACACCTTC.

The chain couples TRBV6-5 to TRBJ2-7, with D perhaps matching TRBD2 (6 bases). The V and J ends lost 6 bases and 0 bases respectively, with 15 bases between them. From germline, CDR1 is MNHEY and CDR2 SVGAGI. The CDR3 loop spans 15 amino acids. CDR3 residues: CASSGRGAGSYEQYF. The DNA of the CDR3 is TGTGCCAGCAGCGGGAGAGGGGCGGGCTCCTACGAGCAGTACTTC.

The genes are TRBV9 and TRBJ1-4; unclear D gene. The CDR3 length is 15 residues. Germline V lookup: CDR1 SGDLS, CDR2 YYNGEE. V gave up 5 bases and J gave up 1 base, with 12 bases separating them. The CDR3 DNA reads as TGTGCCAGCAGTCGTAGCTGGGTAACTAATGAAAAACTGTTTTTT. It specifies CASSRSWVTNEKLFF.

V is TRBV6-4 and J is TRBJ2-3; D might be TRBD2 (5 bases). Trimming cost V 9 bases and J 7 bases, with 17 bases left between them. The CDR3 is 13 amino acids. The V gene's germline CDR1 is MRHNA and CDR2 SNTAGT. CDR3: CASWGVVGYTQYF. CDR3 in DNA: TGTGCCAGTTGGGGAGTAGTCGGATATACGCAGTATTTT.

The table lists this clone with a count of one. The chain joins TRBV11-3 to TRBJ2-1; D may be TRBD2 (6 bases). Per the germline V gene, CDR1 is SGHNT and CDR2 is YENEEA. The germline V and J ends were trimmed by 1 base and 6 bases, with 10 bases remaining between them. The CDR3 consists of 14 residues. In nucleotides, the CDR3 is TGTGCCAGCAGCTTAGTCGGCGGGACCAATGAGCAGTTCTTC. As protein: CASSLVGGTNEQFF.

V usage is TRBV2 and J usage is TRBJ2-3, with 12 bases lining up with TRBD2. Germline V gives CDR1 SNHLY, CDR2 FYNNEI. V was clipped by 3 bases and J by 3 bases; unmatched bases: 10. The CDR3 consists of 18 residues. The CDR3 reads CASSDGLAGGPLTDTQYF. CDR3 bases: TGTGCCAGCAGTGATGGCCTAGCGGGGGGGCCTTTGACAGATACGCAGTATTTT.

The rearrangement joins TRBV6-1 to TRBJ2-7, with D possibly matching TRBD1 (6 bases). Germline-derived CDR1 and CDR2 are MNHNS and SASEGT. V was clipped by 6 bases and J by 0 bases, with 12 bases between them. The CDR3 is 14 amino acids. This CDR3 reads CASRDRQSSYEQYF. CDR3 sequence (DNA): TGTGCCAGCAGGGACAGACAAAGCTCCTACGAGCAGTACTTC.

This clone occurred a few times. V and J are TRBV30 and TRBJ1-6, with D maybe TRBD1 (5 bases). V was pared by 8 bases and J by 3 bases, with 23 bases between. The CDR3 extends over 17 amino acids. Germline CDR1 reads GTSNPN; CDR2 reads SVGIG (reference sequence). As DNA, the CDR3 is TGTGCCGGACGTACGGGACTGCAAAAAGACTATAATTCACCCCTCCACTTT. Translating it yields CAGRTGLQKDYNSPLHF.